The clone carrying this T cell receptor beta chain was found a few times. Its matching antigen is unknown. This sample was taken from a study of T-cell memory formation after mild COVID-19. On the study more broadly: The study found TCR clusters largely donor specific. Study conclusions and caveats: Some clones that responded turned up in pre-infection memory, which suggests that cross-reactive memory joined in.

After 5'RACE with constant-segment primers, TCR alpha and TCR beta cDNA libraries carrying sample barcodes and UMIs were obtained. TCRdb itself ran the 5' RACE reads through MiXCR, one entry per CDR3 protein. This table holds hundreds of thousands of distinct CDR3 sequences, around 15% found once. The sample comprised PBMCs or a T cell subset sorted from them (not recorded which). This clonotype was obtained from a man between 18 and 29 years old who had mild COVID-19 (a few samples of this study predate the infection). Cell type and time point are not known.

CDR3 in amino acids: CSARRGFQETQYF. In DNA form, the CDR3 reads TGCAGTGCTCGACGGGGATTCCAAGAGACCCAGTACTTC. The rearrangement uses TRBV20-1 and TRBJ2-5; D possibly corresponds to TRBD2 (5 bases). V lost 5 bases and J 1 base, leaving 11 bases between the germline ends. The CDR3 length is 13 residues. Germline V gene data show CDR1 as DFQATT and CDR2 as SNEGSKA (reference sequence).